These 8 T cell receptor beta chains share one sample of origin, sequenced in a study of shared clonotypes between healthy human individuals. This table comes from immunoSEQ multiplex PCR, and its TCRdb copy is limited to in-frame clones, with some not included. Counted here are approximately 2.1 million clones, approximately 93% occurring once; the ten biggest clones make up 0.35% to 0.5%. Source material: naive CD4+ T cells from PBMCs. Noted subset: CD45RA+ positively selected. The receptors stem from a man aged 18 to 30 in good health. Some clones in this sample may be carry-over from other donors' samples.

CDR3 region: CASSLGTSVYEQYF. As DNA, the CDR3 is TGCGCCAGCAGCTTGGGGACTAGCGTATACGAGCAGTACTTC. The V and J genes are TRBV5-1 and TRBJ2-7; 9 bases map to TRBD2. The CDR3 contains 14 residues. V was clipped by 0 bases and J by 4 bases; unmatched bases: 2. CDR1 SGHRS and CDR2 YFSETQ come from the germline V gene.

The chain is built from TRBV9 and TRBJ2-1; D may match TRBD1 or TRBD2 (5 bases each). V dropped 4 bases and J dropped 0 bases, with 26 bases sitting between them. Germline V lookup: CDR1 SGDLS, CDR2 YYNGEE. The CDR3 has 20 residues. CDR3 bases: TGTGCCAGCAGCACCAACCCCAAACATCCGGGACGGAGCTCCTACAATGAGCAGTTCTTC. Its protein product is CASSTNPKHPGRSSYNEQFF.

This chain joins TRBV9 and TRBJ2-2; D not certain. V lost 4 bases to trimming and J lost 6 bases, with 19 bases between them. The CDR3 consists of 16 residues. Germline V gene data show CDR1 as SGDLS and CDR2 as YYNGEE. The CDR3, as DNA: TGTGCCAGCAGCAAAAAGGGCGCCCCCCGGCCCGGGGAGCTGTTTTTT. Amino acid sequence: CASSKKGAPRPGELFF.

This rearrangement joins TRBV6-1 to TRBJ1-2; tentatively, D is TRBD1 (5 bases). Germline CDR1 and CDR2: MNHNS and SASEGT. This CDR3 region has 17 residues. V was trimmed by 3 bases and J by 0 bases, leaving 17 bases between them. CDR3 amino acids: CASSEDYLAGPNYGYTF. The CDR3 DNA is TGTGCCAGCAGTGAGGACTACTTGGCAGGGCCTAACTATGGCTACACCTTC.

Only one count was recorded for this clone. CDR3 in amino acids: CASSQAHNPSTDTQYF. The CDR3 DNA is TGTGCCAGCAGCCAAGCCCATAATCCCTCCACAGATACGCAGTATTTT. The gene calls are TRBV7-9 and TRBJ2-3, with D unclear. The CDR3 totals 16 residues. Germline CDR1 SEHNR, CDR2 FQNEAQ (reference sequence). With 5 bases removed from V and 2 bases from J, the gap between germline ends came to 17 bases. Complete variable domain (other parts from reference TRBV7-9 and TRBJ2-3): DTGVSQNPRHKITKRGQNVTFRCDPISEHNRLYWYRQTLGQGPEFLTYFQNEAQLEKSRLLSDRFSAERPKGSFSTLEIQRTEQGDSAMYLCASSQAHNPSTDTQYFGPGTRLTVL.

This chain connects TRBV5-5 to TRBJ1-1; the D is unclear. V gave up 0 bases and J gave up 0 bases, with 6 bases separating them. Germline V CDR1 and CDR2: SGHKS, YYEKEE (reference sequence). The CDR3 loop spans 14 amino acids. The CDR3 DNA reads as TGTGCCAGCAGCTTGGATGGGGTGAACACTGAAGCTTTCTTT. Amino acids: CASSLDGVNTEAFF.

This chain connects TRBV4-3 to TRBJ2-1, with 13 bases that match TRBD2. CDR3 length: 16 residues. Trimming cost V 5 bases and J 5 bases; bases outside gene matches: 6. CDR1 LGHNA and CDR2 YSLEER come from the germline V gene. The CDR3 protein is CASSAGLAGNNNEQFF. The CDR3 nucleotides read TGCGCCAGCAGCGCGGGACTAGCGGGAAACAACAATGAGCAGTTCTTC.

The chain recombines TRBV7-8 with TRBJ2-1; 7 bases match TRBD1. Losses at the gene ends were 1 base for V and 5 bases for J; bases not matched to a gene: 2. Per the germline V gene, CDR1 is SGHVS and CDR2 is FQNEAQ. The CDR3 extends over 14 amino acids. The CDR3 bases are TGTGCCAGCAGCTTAGGGGACAGACACAATGAGCAGTTCTTC. Protein sequence: CASSLGDRHNEQFF.